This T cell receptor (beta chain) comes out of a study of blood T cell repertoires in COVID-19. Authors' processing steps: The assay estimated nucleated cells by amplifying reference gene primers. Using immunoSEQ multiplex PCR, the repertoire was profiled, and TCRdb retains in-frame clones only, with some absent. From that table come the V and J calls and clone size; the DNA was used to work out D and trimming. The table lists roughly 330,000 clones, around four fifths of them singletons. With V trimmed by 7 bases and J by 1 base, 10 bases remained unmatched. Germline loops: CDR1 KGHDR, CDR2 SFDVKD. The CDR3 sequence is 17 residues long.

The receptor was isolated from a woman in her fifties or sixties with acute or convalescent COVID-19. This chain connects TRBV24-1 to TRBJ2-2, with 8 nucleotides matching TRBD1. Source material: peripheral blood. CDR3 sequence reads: CATRSNTGTGNTGELFF. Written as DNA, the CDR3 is TGTGCCACCAGATCTAATACCGGGACAGGGAACACCGGGGAGCTGTTTTTT.